The 25 T cell receptor beta chains below were found in one sample sequenced in a study of CD8+ T cells in alopecia areata. Extracted RNA was reverse transcribed, and the resulting cDNA served as sequencing template. Libraries were prepared by immunoSEQ multiplex PCR; TCRdb keeps only in-frame clonotypes and omits some of them. The top ten clones hold 4% to 6% of a sample with around 190,000 clones, about 61% of them seen once. The sequenced sample consisted of CD8+ T cells sorted from blood. These receptors came from a human donor in good health.

This chain uses TRBV20-1 with TRBJ1-1, with D unclear. Germline V gene data show CDR1 as DFQATT and CDR2 as SNEGSKA (reference sequence). This CDR3 spans 11 amino acids. Trimming stripped 6 bases from V and 0 bases from J, with 5 bases between. The chain's CDR3 is CSAVVNTEAFF. CDR3 nucleotide sequence: TGCAGTGCCGTGGTGAACACTGAAGCTTTCTTT.

This clone was seen a handful of times. This chain joins TRBV11-2 and TRBJ2-2; tentative D call: TRBD1 (6 bases). From germline, CDR1 is SGHAT and CDR2 FQNNGV. The CDR3 contains 12 residues. V shed 7 bases and J shed 8 bases, with 11 bases lying between them. CDR3 in DNA: TGTGCCAGCACCAAAGGGGGTGGGGAGCTGTTTTTT. It specifies CASTKGGGELFF. Based on the CDR3 plus reference TRBV11-2 and TRBJ2-2, the full variable domain is EAGVAQSPRYKIIEKRQSVAFWCNPISGHATLYWYQQILGQGPKLLIQFQNNGVVDDSQLPKDRFSAERLKGVDSTLKIQPAKLEDSAVYLCASTKGGGELFFGEGSRLTVL.

The chain carries TRBV29-1 and TRBJ1-2, with a possible D match to TRBD1 (5 bases). This CDR3 contains 13 residues. The germline V gene has CDR1 SQVTM and CDR2 ANQGSEA. The germline V and J ends were trimmed by 7 bases and 4 bases, with 16 bases remaining between them. The CDR3 sequence: CSAQGEDLYGYTF. CDR3 in DNA: TGCAGCGCCCAAGGGGAGGACCTCTATGGCTACACCTTC. The entire variable domain, with the rest obtained from reference TRBV29-1 and TRBJ1-2, is as follows: SAVISQKPSRDICQRGTSLTIQCQVDSQVTMMFWYRQQPGQSLTLIATANQGSEATYESGFVIDKFPISRPNLTFSTLTVSNMSPEDSSIYLCSAQGEDLYGYTFGSGTRLTVV.

There are a few counts of this clone. V and J are TRBV25-1 and TRBJ1-1; perhaps TRBD1 as D (5 bases). From germline, CDR1 is MGHDK and CDR2 SYGVNS. The CDR3 is 16 residues long. V lost 6 bases and J lost 0, with 17 bases in between. CDR3 loop: CASSTANRPMNTEAFF. The CDR3 DNA sequence: TGTGCCAGCAGCACGGCAAACAGGCCTATGAACACTGAAGCTTTCTTT.

The rearrangement joins TRBV30 to TRBJ1-5; D not certain. Trimming stripped 2 bases from V and 4 bases from J, with 9 bases between. The CDR3 extends over 13 amino acids. The germline V gene has CDR1 GTSNPN and CDR2 SVGIG (reference sequence). CDR3 nucleotides: TGTGCCTGGAGTTTGGCAGAAAATCAGCCCCAGCATTTT. It codes for CAWSLAENQPQHF.

The V call is TRBV11-2, the J call TRBJ1-1, with a tentative D call TRBD1 (5 bases). This CDR3 has 14 residues. CDR1 and CDR2 from the germline V gene are SGHAT and FQNNGV. The V and J ends lost 3 bases and 1 base respectively, with 9 bases between them. CDR3 DNA: TGTGCCAGCAGCTTTGGGGGGGAGAACACTGAAGCTTTCTTT. Its translation: CASSFGGENTEAFF.

The gene calls are TRBV11-1 and TRBJ1-2; 7 bases are shared with TRBD1. Losses at the gene ends were 5 bases for V and 5 bases for J; bases not matched to a gene: 11. Germline values: CDR1 SGHAT, CDR2 FQDESV (reference sequence). This CDR3 region has 15 residues. The DNA of the CDR3 is TGTGCCAGCAGCCCGGGACAGCCCAGGACATATGGCTACACCTTC. It encodes CASSPGQPRTYGYTF. The whole variable domain, filled in from reference TRBV11-1 and TRBJ1-2, reads EAEVAQSPRYKITEKSQAVAFWCDPISGHATLYWYRQILGQGPELLVQFQDESVVDDSQLPKDRFSAERLKGVDSTLKIQPAELGDSAMYLCASSPGQPRTYGYTFGSGTRLTVV.

This clone was counted between two and nine times. The chain is built from TRBV2 and TRBJ2-1; D not certain. This CDR3 region has 16 residues. V dropped 4 bases and J dropped 0 bases, with 13 bases sitting between them. Per the germline V gene, CDR1 is SNHLY and CDR2 is FYNNEI. Here the CDR3 DNA reads TGTGCCAGCAGTGTTGGGCCAGGCGGCTCCTACAATGAGCAGTTCTTC. Translating gives CASSVGPGGSYNEQFF. Using reference TRBV2 and TRBJ2-1 for the parts outside the CDR3, the full variable domain is EPEVTQTPSHQVTQMGQEVILRCVPISNHLYFYWYRQILGQKVEFLVSFYNNEISEKSEIFDDQFSVERPDGSNFTLKIRSTKLEDSAMYFCASSVGPGGSYNEQFFGPGTRLTVL.

This clone has more than one count but fewer than ten. The chain combines TRBV7-7 with TRBJ1-2; weak D call: TRBD1 (6 bases). This CDR3 is built from 15 residues. Germline V gives CDR1 SSHAT, CDR2 FNYEAQ (reference sequence). V was trimmed by 6 bases and J by 4 bases, leaving 18 bases between them. The CDR3, as DNA: TGTGCCAGCAGTTTCTGGCAGGGGAACGTCTATGGCTACACCTTC. Translation: CASSFWQGNVYGYTF.

Written as DNA, the CDR3 is TGCAGCGTTGAAGGGGCAGAATCACACACCTGGGACTATGGCTACACCTTC. Its protein product is CSVEGAESHTWDYGYTF. This chain joins TRBV29-1 and TRBJ1-2; no clear D gene. The V end was cut by 1 base, the J end by 3 bases, with 21 bases between. There are 17 residues in the CDR3. Germline V gene sequence: CDR1 SQVTM, CDR2 ANQGSEA.

The chain recombines TRBV27 with TRBJ2-6, with TRBD1 identical over 8 bases. Per the germline V gene, CDR1 is MNHEY and CDR2 is SMNVEV (reference sequence). Trimming removed 8 bases from V and 6 bases from J; junction bases left unmatched: 3. The CDR3 covers 13 residues. CDR3 sequence (DNA): TGTGCCAGCCGGACAGGGATGGCCAACGTCCTGACTTTC. This gives the protein CASRTGMANVLTF.

This clone was recorded once. The gene calls are TRBV14 and TRBJ1-2, with 11 bases matching TRBD1. J gave up 6 bases and V 3 bases, and 9 bases lay outside the gene matches. The CDR3 spans 16 residues. Looked up from germline, CDR1 is SGHDN and CDR2 is FVKESK. The CDR3 sequence is CASSQPGTGGFNGYTF. CDR3 bases: TGTGCCAGCAGCCAGCCCGGGACAGGGGGTTTTAATGGCTACACCTTC.

This chain links TRBV12-5 with TRBJ1-1; D is unclear. The CDR3 runs to 11 residues. Trimming stripped 5 bases from V and 7 bases from J, with 8 bases between. CDR1 and CDR2 (germline): LGHNT, FRNRAP. As DNA, the CDR3 is TGTGCTAGTGGTCATGGCCTTGAAGCTTTCTTT. This encodes CASGHGLEAFF.

This clone was detected only a few times. The V gene is TRBV5-6, the J gene TRBJ1-1; D call uncertain. Trimming shortened V by 3 bases and J by 3 bases, and 6 bases separated the two germline ends. CDR1 is SGHDT, CDR2 YYEEEE, per germline. There are 12 residues in the CDR3. Here the CDR3 reads CASSSEDTEAFF. The DNA for the CDR3 is TGTGCCAGCAGCTCGGAGGACACTGAAGCTTTCTTT.

This clone was picked up a small number of times. The chain couples TRBV11-2 to TRBJ2-7; D is unresolved. V was clipped by 3 bases and J by 4 bases, with 13 bases between them. The CDR3 runs to 14 residues. Germline CDR1 is SGHAT and CDR2 is FQNNGV. The CDR3 nucleotides read TGTGCCAGCAGCTTTTACGGATCCCTATACGAGCAGTACTTC. This codes for CASSFYGSLYEQYF.

The V call is TRBV18, the J call TRBJ2-1; no firm D call. This CDR3 comprises 14 residues. V was shortened by 8 bases and J by 1 base, with 12 bases between the two germline ends. The germline V gene encodes CDR1 KGHSH and CDR2 LQKENI. CDR3: CASDLGSSYNEQFF. The DNA of the CDR3 is TGTGCCAGCGATTTGGGGTCGTCCTACAATGAGCAGTTCTTC.

The chain recombines TRBV9 with TRBJ1-1; TRBD1 matches 7 bases. The CDR3 is 13 residues long. The junction had 4 bases not matched to a gene; V was cut back by 4 bases and J by 4 bases. Germline CDR1 is SGDLS and CDR2 is YYNGEE. The CDR3 nucleotides are TGTGCCAGCAGCCCAGGGGGTCTCACTGAAGCTTTCTTT. Translated, it gives CASSPGGLTEAFF.

V is TRBV7-2 and J is TRBJ1-1; tentatively, D is TRBD1 (6 bases). V was trimmed by 3 bases and J by 4 bases, leaving 9 bases between them. The CDR3 extends over 13 amino acids. The V gene's germline CDR1 is SGHTA and CDR2 FQGNSA. The DNA for the CDR3 is TGTGCCAGCAGCTTCAGGGGAGGCACTGAAGCTTTCTTT. Amino acids: CASSFRGGTEAFF.

V and J are TRBV6-1 and TRBJ2-7, with D possibly matching TRBD1 (5 bases). The CDR3 spans 12 residues. The germline gives CDR1 MNHNS, CDR2 SASEGT. The V gene lost 4 bases and the J gene lost 4 bases, with 8 bases spanning the gap. CDR3 DNA: TGTGCCAGCAGTGGACAGCCGTACGAGCAGTACTTC. Translation: CASSGQPYEQYF.

This clone was found a few times. The rearrangement uses TRBV9 and TRBJ1-3; unclear D gene. Germline V CDR1 and CDR2: SGDLS, YYNGEE. The CDR3 spans 12 residues. Trimming left V 5 bases short and J 4 bases short, with 7 bases between. The CDR3 is CASRMLGNTIYF. The DNA for the CDR3 is TGTGCCAGCAGGATGCTGGGAAACACCATATATTTT.

The V and J genes are TRBV6-6 and TRBJ1-5; a weak D match, TRBD1 (6 bases). CDR1 MNHNY and CDR2 SVGAGI come from the germline V gene (reference sequence). V was cut by 4 bases and J by 5 bases, with 12 bases left in between. The CDR3 covers 14 residues. The CDR3 reads CASSSREGDQPQHF. The CDR3 DNA reads TGTGCCAGCAGTTCCCGGGAGGGGGATCAGCCCCAGCATTTT.

V and J are TRBV30 and TRBJ2-7; 8 bases align to TRBD1. The CDR3 runs to 13 residues. Trimming cost V 4 bases and J 6 bases; bases outside gene matches: 8. Germline CDR1 reads GTSNPN; CDR2 reads SVGIG (reference sequence). The chain's CDR3 is CAWIGQGLGEQYF. CDR3 DNA: TGTGCCTGGATCGGACAGGGCCTGGGCGAGCAGTACTTC.

The chain has TRBV7-9 and TRBJ1-5; 10 positions agree with TRBD1. Looked up from germline, CDR1 is SEHNR and CDR2 is FQNEAQ (reference sequence). V dropped 4 bases and J dropped 6; count of bases not matched to a gene: 6. This CDR3 comprises 15 residues. CDR3 region: CASSSTGGAGQPQHF. The CDR3 bases are TGTGCCAGCAGCTCGACAGGGGGCGCGGGTCAGCCCCAGCATTTT.

The CDR3 DNA reads as TGTGCCTGGAGTGTCAATCTAGGGGCAGATACGCAGTATTTT. Encoded protein: CAWSVNLGADTQYF. The chain carries TRBV30 and TRBJ2-3; possible D gene TRBD1, 5 bases. This CDR3 is 14 amino acids long. The V end was cut by 0 bases, the J end by 4 bases, with 11 bases between. CDR1 is GTSNPN, CDR2 SVGIG, per germline (reference sequence).

V usage is TRBV5-1 and J usage is TRBJ2-2; no clear D gene. Trimming took off 4 bases at V and 2 bases at J, with 3 bases between the two ends. Germline V gene data show CDR1 as SGHRS and CDR2 as YFSETQ. The CDR3 runs 12 residues. The CDR3 protein is CASSINTGELFF. Written as DNA, the CDR3 is TGCGCCAGCAGCATTAACACCGGGGAGCTGTTTTTT.